This T cell receptor beta chain came from a study of cytomegalovirus exposure and HLA in healthy donors. The V segment lost 3 bases and the J segment 1 base; nucleotides outside the gene matches: 9. This CDR3 has 17 residues. Germline V lookup: CDR1 LNHDA, CDR2 SQIVND (reference sequence). Amplification used 60 Vbeta primers and 13 Jbeta primers. The assay was immunoSEQ multiplex PCR, and TCRdb's table has in-frame clones only and misses some. The sample shows approximately 150,000 clones, 84% of them seen only once. This chain joins TRBV19 and TRBJ2-7, with 10 bases aligning to TRBD1. The sequenced sample consisted of PBMCs. This TCR derives from a man aged 30-40 years in good health and CMV-seronegative. The CDR3 is CASSMRQGAWTSYEQYF. DNA for the CDR3: TGTGCCAGTAGTATGCGACAGGGGGCGTGGACATCCTACGAGCAGTACTTC.